This T cell receptor (beta chain) is from a study of cytomegalovirus exposure and HLA in healthy donors. Study-level results: In terms of immune exposure information, only CMV serostatus was available.

Per the germline V gene, CDR1 is SGDLS and CDR2 is YYNGEE. The CDR3 covers 12 residues. V lost 4 bases and J 5 bases, leaving 9 bases between the germline ends. Regarding this clone: What it recognizes is unknown.

60 Vbeta and 13 Jbeta primers were used in PCR. Source study methods: Later analysis identified some 80 million unique TCR beta chains, 9 million to 12 million shared. The protocol was immunoSEQ multiplex PCR, while the TCRdb copy is restricted to in-frame clones and leaves out a portion. D and trimming come from the DNA, and the V and J calls and clone size come from that table. The sample includes 55,000 to 75,000 clones. This receptor was obtained from a male donor in good health and CMV-seronegative. This chain uses TRBV9 with TRBJ1-2; D remains ambiguous. Sample: PBMCs. The CDR3 DNA sequence: TGTGCCAGCAGCACCGCGGGGTATGGCTACACCTTC. Protein: CASSTAGYGYTF.